The 3 T cell receptor beta chains listed next were all sequenced from one sample in a study of early T cells in non-severe SARS-CoV-2 infection. TCRdb re-analysed the 5' RACE reads in MiXCR, keeping a single row per CDR3 protein. The repertoire includes about 27,000 distinct CDR3 sequences, more than 4.5% of them detected once, and approximately 3.9% sits in the top ten. The material sequenced was whole blood. Receptors originate from an adult who was a healthcare worker with PCR-confirmed SARS-CoV-2 infection or an uninfected control (not recorded which).

This clonotype is medium-sized by share. The chain joins TRBV6-1 to TRBJ1-2, with a weak D call TRBD1 (6 bases). The CDR3 is 13 amino acids. V lost 2 bases and J lost 6, with 10 bases in between. The germline V gene encodes CDR1 MNHNS and CDR2 SASEGT. The CDR3 DNA reads as TGTGCCAGCAGTGAACGGGGGCAGGATGGCTACACCTTC. Its protein product is CASSERGQDGYTF.

Ten or more counts support this clonotype. The chain combines TRBV6-5 with TRBJ1-4; D is ambiguous. CDR1 is MNHEY, CDR2 SVGAGI, per germline. The CDR3 loop spans 16 amino acids. Trimming took 5 bases from V and 6 from J, leaving 19 bases between them. This CDR3 reads CASSPSLYQLDEKLFF. CDR3 in DNA: TGTGCCAGCAGTCCCTCTTTATACCAGTTGGATGAAAAACTGTTTTTT.

This clonotype was counted at least ten times. This chain joins TRBV24-1 and TRBJ2-3; TRBD1 is a possible D gene (6 bases). The CDR3 sequence is 14 residues long. V lost 9 bases to trimming and J lost 0 bases, with 12 bases between them. CDR1 KGHDR and CDR2 SFDVKD come from the germline V gene. CDR3 protein: CATAGGQSTDTQYF. In DNA form, the CDR3 reads TGTGCCACCGCCGGAGGACAGAGCACAGATACGCAGTATTTT.